A single sample gave rise to the 21 T cell receptor beta chains below, sequenced in a study of cytomegalovirus exposure and HLA in healthy donors. TCRdb keeps only in-frame clones here, not all; method: immunoSEQ multiplex PCR. Here the sample spans 130,000 or so clones, approximately 89% being singletons. Sequenced sample: PBMCs. The receptors were gathered from a woman aged 18-29 years in good health and CMV-seropositive.

V is TRBV6-1 and J is TRBJ2-7, with 8 bases aligning to TRBD1. The V segment lost 5 bases and the J segment 6 bases; nucleotides outside the gene matches: 9. Germline-derived CDR1 and CDR2 are MNHNS and SASEGT. This CDR3 has 14 amino acids. DNA of the CDR3: TGTGCCAGCAGTCTCCCAGGGGGCACGGTCGAGCAGTACTTC. It encodes CASSLPGGTVEQYF.

In this sample, this clone turned up once. V is TRBV7-2 and J is TRBJ2-7, with D maybe TRBD1 (5 bases). V was pared by 2 bases and J by 2 bases, with 7 bases between. CDR3 size: 13 residues. Germline V gene data show CDR1 as SGHTA and CDR2 as FQGNSA. The CDR3 DNA reads as TGTGCCAGCAGCTTAACCAGGGCCTACGAGCAGTACTTC. Translated, it gives CASSLTRAYEQYF. Full variable domain (missing parts from reference TRBV7-2 and TRBJ2-7): GAGVSQSPSNKVTEKGKDVELRCDPISGHTALYWYRQSLGQGLEFLIYFQGNSAPDKSGLPSDRFSAERTGGSVSTLTIQRTQQEDSAVYLCASSLTRAYEQYFGPGTRLTVT.

This chain uses TRBV7-9 with TRBJ1-1, with TRBD1 as a possible D gene (6 bases). The CDR3 sequence is 14 residues long. Germline V gene lookup returns CDR1 SEHNR and CDR2 FQNEAQ (reference sequence). Trimming removed 5 bases from V and 5 bases from J, with 15 bases in between. The CDR3 DNA follows: TGTGCCAGCAGCACGGGCCCCAGGGGAACTGAAGCTTTCTTT. Amino acids: CASSTGPRGTEAFF.

V usage is TRBV12-1 and J usage is TRBJ2-1; no check of the table's D call, TRBD2, against the DNA was made. TRBV12-1 is noted as a pseudogene. The CDR3 runs to 17 residues. CDR3 protein: CASSFLGVAQAPNEQFF. DNA of the CDR3: TGTGCCAGCAGCTTTCTCGGGGTGGCCCAGGCGCCCAATGAGCAGTTCTTC.

This chain uses TRBV6-5 with TRBJ1-1; D perhaps matches TRBD1 (6 bases). V shed 5 bases and J shed 2 bases, with 9 bases lying between them. This CDR3 is 13 amino acids long. Germline V gene lookup returns CDR1 MNHEY and CDR2 SVGAGI. CDR3 nucleotides: TGTGCCAGCAGTCACAGGGTAAACACTGAAGCTTTCTTT. Protein product: CASSHRVNTEAFF.

By proportion, this clone is medium-sized (0.01 to 0.1%). The V and J genes are TRBV7-6 and TRBJ1-1; D gene ambiguous. Trimming cost V 2 bases and J 0 bases, with 13 bases left between them. Germline V CDR1 and CDR2: SGHVS, FNYEAQ. The CDR3 has 16 amino acids. Here the CDR3 reads CASSLSVDGLNTEAFF. CDR3 coding DNA: TGTGCCAGCAGCTTATCGGTTGATGGGCTGAACACTGAAGCTTTCTTT. Filled out from reference TRBV7-6 and TRBJ1-1, the complete variable domain reads GAGVSQSPRYKVTKRGQDVALRCDPISGHVSLYWYRQALGQGPEFLTYFNYEAQQDKSGLPNDRFSAERPEGSISTLTIQRTEQRDSAMYRCASSLSVDGLNTEAFFGQGTRLTVV.

V usage is TRBV7-2 and J usage is TRBJ1-2; 11 bases fit TRBD1. The CDR3 consists of 15 residues. Germline CDR1 is SGHTA and CDR2 is FQGNSA. J was trimmed by 5 bases and V by 0 bases; bases with no gene match: 2. The CDR3 spells CASSLARDRGYGYTF. Written as DNA, the CDR3 is TGTGCCAGCAGCTTAGCGCGGGACAGGGGGTATGGCTACACCTTC.

The V and J genes are TRBV6-1 and TRBJ2-1; D not certain. In germline, CDR1 is MNHNS, CDR2 SASEGT. The CDR3 is 15 amino acids. The V gene lost 6 bases and the J gene lost 0 bases, with 12 bases spanning the gap. The CDR3 loop is CASSALHSSYNEQFF. Here the CDR3 DNA reads TGTGCCAGCAGCGCCCTGCATAGCTCCTACAATGAGCAGTTCTTC.

The CDR3 DNA is TGTGCTAGTGGGGCCGGGGGGGTGCTAAAGACCCAGTACTTC. Translation gives CASGAGGVLKTQYF. V is TRBV12-5 and J is TRBJ2-5, with 8 bases fitting TRBD2. The CDR3 loop spans 14 amino acids. Germline V gene data show CDR1 as LGHNT and CDR2 as FRNRAP. With 6 bases clipped from V and 6 bases from J, the junction kept 9 bases outside the gene matches.

The V gene is TRBV15, the J gene TRBJ2-3, with D uncertain. V gave up 0 bases and J gave up 1 base, with 14 bases separating them. The length of the CDR3 is 17 residues. Germline CDR1 reads LNHNV; CDR2 reads YYDKDF (reference sequence). Written as DNA, the CDR3 is TGTGCCACCAGCAGAGATCGGCGAGCGCGGCGCACAGATACGCAGTATTTT. It translates to CATSRDRRARRTDTQYF.

This chain connects TRBV15 to TRBJ1-3; TRBD1 might be the D (6 bases). V was clipped by 1 base and J by 2 bases, with 15 bases between them. Germline assignment: CDR1 LNHNV and CDR2 YYDKDF (reference sequence). There are 17 residues in the CDR3. CDR3 sequence reads: CATSRGGTLTTGNTIYF. The CDR3 DNA sequence: TGTGCCACCAGCAGAGGTGGGACACTCACTACTGGAAACACCATATATTTT.

This sequence joins TRBV5-4 and TRBJ2-3, with 7 bases identical to TRBD2. The CDR3 contains 14 residues. V lost 7 bases and J lost 4; bases outside the gene matches: 9. Germline values: CDR1 SGHNT, CDR2 YYREEE (reference sequence). The DNA of the CDR3 is TGTGCCAGCGCCATGAGGGCGGGAGCAGATACGCAGTATTTT. Translated, it gives CASAMRAGADTQYF. The full variable domain, in which reference TRBV5-4 and TRBJ2-3 provide the parts outside the CDR3, is ETGVTQSPTHLIKTRGQQVTLRCSSQSGHNTVSWYQQALGQGPQFIFQYYREEENGRGNFPPRFSGLQFPNYSSELNVNALELDDSALYLCASAMRAGADTQYFGPGTRLTVL.

This chain uses TRBV7-2 with TRBJ2-6, with 7 positions matching TRBD2. Losses at the gene ends were 5 bases for V and 1 base for J; bases not matched to a gene: 2. CDR3 size: 15 residues. CDR1 and CDR2 (germline): SGHTA, FQGNSA. The CDR3 loop is CASSPGGSGANVLTF. CDR3 sequence (DNA): TGTGCCAGCAGCCCGGGGGGATCTGGGGCCAACGTCCTGACTTTC. The full variable domain, completed using reference TRBV7-2 and TRBJ2-6, is GAGVSQSPSNKVTEKGKDVELRCDPISGHTALYWYRQSLGQGLEFLIYFQGNSAPDKSGLPSDRFSAERTGGSVSTLTIQRTQQEDSAVYLCASSPGGSGANVLTFGAGSRLTVL.

The rearrangement links TRBV9 to TRBJ2-3, with a tentative D call TRBD1 (6 bases). V dropped 0 bases and J dropped 6 bases, with 17 bases sitting between them. Germline V CDR1 and CDR2: SGDLS, YYNGEE. This CDR3 contains 16 residues. For the CDR3, the DNA is TGTGCCAGCAGCGTAGGATGGGGGCTCCGCGGGGATACGCAGTATTTT. Its translation: CASSVGWGLRGDTQYF.

This clone has just one count. This chain connects TRBV7-2 to TRBJ2-3, with 9 bases that match TRBD2. The germline V gene has CDR1 SGHTA and CDR2 FQGNSA. CDR3 length: 19 amino acids. V gave up 2 bases and J gave up 0 bases; unmatched junction bases: 12. CDR3 DNA sequence: TGTGCCAGCAGCTTAAAGAGGGGGCTAGCGGGGCGAAGCACAGATACGCAGTATTTT. Amino acids: CASSLKRGLAGRSTDTQYF.

The V and J genes are TRBV30 and TRBJ1-1; 7 bases line up with TRBD1. CDR3 length: 15 amino acids. Germline CDR1 reads GTSNPN; CDR2 reads SVGIG (reference sequence). The trim removed 4 bases at V and 0 bases at J, leaving 8 bases unmatched. Here the CDR3 DNA reads TGTGCCTGGACCGCCAGGGGGGCGATGAACACTGAAGCTTTCTTT. Protein product: CAWTARGAMNTEAFF.

The rearrangement links TRBV6-1 to TRBJ2-3, with 9 nucleotides matching TRBD1. V lost 4 bases to trimming and J lost 14 bases; unmatched junction nucleotides: 7. The CDR3 length is 12 residues. Germline CDR1 is MNHNS and CDR2 is SASEGT. The CDR3 region has the DNA TGTGCCAGCAGTGGACTCGGGACAGGGTCGTATTTT. Translated: CASSGLGTGSYF.

The chain recombines TRBV18 with TRBJ2-3, with D possibly TRBD1 on 5 matching bases. This CDR3 has 14 residues. Germline-derived CDR1 and CDR2 are KGHSH and LQKENI. V lost 3 bases and J 6 bases, leaving 13 bases between the germline ends. CDR3 sequence (DNA): TGTGCCAGCTCACCCATTGACAGATCCGATACGCAGTATTTT. Amino acids: CASSPIDRSDTQYF.

The chain uses TRBV19 and TRBJ2-2; maybe TRBD1 (5 bases). The CDR3 is made up of 16 amino acids. Germline V CDR1 and CDR2: LNHDA, SQIVND (reference sequence). With 3 bases removed from V and 6 bases from J, the gap between germline ends came to 17 bases. The chain's CDR3 is CASSIGFRAFAGELFF. CDR3 nucleotide sequence: TGTGCCAGTAGTATTGGTTTCAGGGCGTTCGCCGGGGAGCTGTTTTTT.

The rearrangement uses TRBV14 and TRBJ1-2, with D perhaps TRBD1 (5 bases). CDR1 and CDR2 from the germline V gene are SGHDN and FVKESK. The CDR3 has 15 amino acids. The germline V and J ends were trimmed by 6 bases and 6 bases, with 20 bases remaining between them. The CDR3 region is CASSLLPGDLNGYTF. The CDR3 DNA follows: TGTGCCAGCAGTCTTCTGCCGGGGGATTTAAATGGCTACACCTTC. Full variable domain (rest looked up from reference TRBV14 and TRBJ1-2): EAGVTQFPSHSVIEKGQTVTLRCDPISGHDNLYWYRRVMGKEIKFLLHFVKESKQDESGMPNNRFLAERTGGTYSTLKVQPAELEDSGVYFCASSLLPGDLNGYTFGSGTRLTVV.

The chain combines TRBV5-1 with TRBJ2-7, with TRBD2 matching 10 bases. The CDR3 is 16 residues long. Germline trimming cut 0 bases from V and 2 bases from J; bases unmatched to any gene: 5. Germline assignment: CDR1 SGHRS and CDR2 YFSETQ. This chain's CDR3 is CASSLGLAGATYEQYF. The CDR3 bases are TGCGCCAGCAGCTTGGGGCTAGCGGGGGCCACCTACGAGCAGTACTTC.